The sequence of this TCR beta chain was determined in a study of T-cell reconstitution after alpha-beta-depleted transplantation in children (dated by TCRdb to about 2016). For the wider study: Using TCR repertoire profiling, the study followed T-cell immune reconstitution in a quantitative way in children after TCRalphabeta/CD19-depleted allogeneic hematopoietic cell transplantation. Summary of the overall study and its limitations: Over the following months the frequencies of hyperexpanded clones went down, and after one year T-cell counts and TCRbeta diversity were mostly credited to newly produced T cells. Apparently early alphabetaT-cell count recovery about two months after transplant reportedly relied on only several hundred rapidly expanded clones derived from non-depleted graft cells. The high TCRbeta diversity at day 60 in some patients was ascribed to recipient T cells and intrathymic progenitors that had survived conditioning.

Its CDR3 holds 16 amino acids, cysteine through phenylalanine. CDR3 DNA only is kept here, 48 bases in frame from base 1. V lost 0 bases and J lost 7 bases; the stretch between them is 15 bases long. CDR1 and CDR2, per the germline V gene, are KGHDR and SFDVKD. The library relied on PCR. For sequencing, an Illumina HiSeq 2500 was employed. TCR libraries were prepared with molecular barcoding, using unique molecular identifiers to normalize TCRbeta repertoire quantification. In TCRdb, the public reads were trimmed at Q25 with fastp and aligned with MiXCR, with productive beta chains retained. A single entry per CDR3 protein holds the most common genes and DNA from its merged rows. For this sample the table gives about 16,000 distinct CDR3 sequences, of which about 8% were detected only once. 30% to 45% of the sample is in the top ten clones. Explained via the paper, the time point label denotes: day 60 (about 2 months) after transplantation. This sample's treatment or condition label indicates: allogeneic hematopoietic cell transplantation with graft depleted of TCRalphabeta T cells and CD19 B cells. Transplant recipients were children who received TCRalphabeta/CD19-depleted allogeneic hematopoietic cell grafts.

This clonotype was counted between two and nine times. What antigen it recognizes has not been identified. Base quality data are lacking; no much larger clone is found one base away. This chain joins TRBV24-1 to TRBJ2-1, with the D segment identity uncertain. This receptor was identified in a boy under two years old who had a stem cell transplant for Wiskott-Aldrich syndrome, so the T cells may come from the graft donor. Sequences were derived from PBMCs, mostly from graft donor cells, sampled 60 days after TCRalphabeta/CD19-depleted stem cell transplant. CDR3 region: CATSDLQASAWNEQFF. The nucleotides are TGTGCCACCAGTGATTTGCAAGCGAGTGCGTGGAATGAGCAGTTCTTC.